The 5 T cell receptor beta chains below come from one sample, sequenced in a study of T cell responses to AZD1222 COVID-19 vaccine (dated by TCRdb to 2020 to 2022). Sample time point, as interpreted from the label and publication: about 28 days (+/-7) after the second vaccine dose. Libraries were built with the immunoSEQ multiplex PCR assay. Entries here come from immuneACCESS through TCRdb and include only in-frame sequences with V and J called. Some clones fail to appear in such tables; in the studies checked, an unresolved V gene covers under half of the shortfall, and the cause of the remainder is unknown. The sample table contains around 99,000 clones; only one count was recorded for just over 90% of them. Together, the top ten hold about 6.8% of the sample. Sequences were derived from peripheral blood, sampled 28 days after the second AZD1222 dose. All receptors derive from an adult who received the AZD1222 COVID-19 vaccine.

The chain joins TRBV30 to TRBJ2-3; 8 positions agree with TRBD2. The germline CDR1 and CDR2 sequences are GTSNPN and SVGIG (reference sequence). The CDR3 is 15 amino acids. The J segment lost 5 bases and the V segment lost 8 bases, leaving 15 bases of the junction unmatched. The CDR3: CAARKRRGVGDTQYF. DNA for the CDR3: TGTGCCGCCAGAAAACGGCGGGGGGTTGGAGATACGCAGTATTTT.

The chain carries TRBV6-5 and TRBJ2-7, with D perhaps TRBD1 (6 bases). The CDR3 spans 14 residues. CDR1 is MNHEY, CDR2 SVGAGI, per germline. V dropped 6 bases and J dropped 0 bases, with 12 bases sitting between them. CDR3 protein: CASSRTQGSYEQYF. The DNA of the CDR3 is TGTGCCAGCAGCAGGACACAGGGCTCCTACGAGCAGTACTTC.

The J gene is TRBJ2-1, the V gene TRBV6-4, with D possibly matching TRBD2 (5 bases). CDR1 is MRHNA, CDR2 SNTAGT, per germline. The CDR3 runs 15 residues. V dropped 3 bases and J dropped 4 bases, with 13 bases sitting between them. The CDR3 bases are TGTGCCAGCAGTGAACGAGCGGACCCTTACAATGAGCAGTTCTTC. It translates to CASSERADPYNEQFF.

The chain couples TRBV3-1 (or the pseudogene TRBV3-2) to TRBJ2-2; 7 nucleotides line up with TRBD2. Germline values: CDR1 LGHDT, CDR2 YNNKEL (reference sequence). This CDR3 has 14 residues. V trimming: 4 bases; J trimming: 7 bases; junction bases outside the gene matches: 6. The chain's CDR3 is CASSRDYFNGELFF. For the CDR3, the DNA is TGTGCCAGCAGCCGGGACTACTTTAACGGGGAGCTGTTTTTT.

This clone occurred a few times. V gene TRBV6-5 combines with J gene TRBJ1-3, with 11 bases matching TRBD1. The CDR3 extends over 15 amino acids. V was clipped by 8 bases and J by 3 bases; unmatched bases: 6. Germline values: CDR1 MNHEY, CDR2 SVGAGI. The CDR3 nucleotides read TGTGCCAGCGGACAGGGGGCGGGTAGTGGAAACACCATATATTTT. Its translation is CASGQGAGSGNTIYF.